This TCR beta chain was sequenced for a study of preoperative IRX-2 immunotherapy in early breast cancer. Germline lookup yields CDR1 MDHEN and CDR2 SYDVKM. The V segment lost 9 bases and the J segment 4 bases; nucleotides outside the gene matches: 18. This CDR3 comprises 17 residues. This clone was detected only once. Sequencing was performed with immunoSEQ multiplex PCR; in TCRdb, only in-frame clones are kept and a portion is missing. The sample holds about 98,000 clones, roughly 89% seen once. Treatment described: preoperative locoregional IRX-2 cytokine immunotherapy. The specimen comprised tumor tissue, sampled after IRX-2 immunotherapy. This receptor was taken from a human donor with breast cancer. The chain combines TRBV28 with TRBJ2-3; 8 bases align to TRBD2. The CDR3 sequence: CASKTGVRQREPDTQYF. CDR3 nucleotide sequence: TGTGCCAGTAAAACAGGTGTGAGGCAGCGGGAGCCAGATACGCAGTATTTT.